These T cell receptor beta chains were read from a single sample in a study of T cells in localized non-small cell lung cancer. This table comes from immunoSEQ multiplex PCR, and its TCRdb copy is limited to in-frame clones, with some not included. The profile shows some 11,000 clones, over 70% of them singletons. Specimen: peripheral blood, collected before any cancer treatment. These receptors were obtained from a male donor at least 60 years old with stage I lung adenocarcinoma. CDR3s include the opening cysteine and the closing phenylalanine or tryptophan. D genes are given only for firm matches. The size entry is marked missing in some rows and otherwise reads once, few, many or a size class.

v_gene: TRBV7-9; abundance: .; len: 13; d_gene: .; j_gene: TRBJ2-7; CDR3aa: CASSFRDFYEQYF; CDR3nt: TGTGCCAGCAGCTTTAGGGACTTCTACGAGCAGTACTTC
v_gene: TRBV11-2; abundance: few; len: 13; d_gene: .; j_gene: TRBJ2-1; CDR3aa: CASSLGASRAAFF; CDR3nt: TGTGCCAGCAGCTTAGGGGCCTCAAGGGCTGCGTTCTTC
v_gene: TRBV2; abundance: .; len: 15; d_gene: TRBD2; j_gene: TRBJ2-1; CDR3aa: CASSFSGTSYNEQFF; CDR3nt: TGTGCCAGCAGTTTCAGCGGGACCTCCTACAATGAGCAGTTCTTC
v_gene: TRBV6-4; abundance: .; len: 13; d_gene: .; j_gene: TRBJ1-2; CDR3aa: CATISYTNYGYTF; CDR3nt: TGTGCCACCATATCATACACGAACTATGGCTACACCTTC
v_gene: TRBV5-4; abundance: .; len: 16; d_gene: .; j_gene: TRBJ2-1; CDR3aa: CASSLRGMSSYNEQFF; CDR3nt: TGTGCCAGCAGCTTGAGGGGAATGAGCTCCTACAATGAGCAGTTCTTC
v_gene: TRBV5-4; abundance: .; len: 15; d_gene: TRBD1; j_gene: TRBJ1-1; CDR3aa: CASSLGGTGYTEAFF; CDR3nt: TGTGCCAGCAGCTTGGGGGGGACAGGGTACACTGAAGCTTTCTTT
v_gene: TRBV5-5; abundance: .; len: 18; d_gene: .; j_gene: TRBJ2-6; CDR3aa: CASFTQPFRFSGANVLTF; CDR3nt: TGTGCCAGCTTCACACAGCCTTTCCGATTCTCTGGGGCCAACGTCCTGACTTTC
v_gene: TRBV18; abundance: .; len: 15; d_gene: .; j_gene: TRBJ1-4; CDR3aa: CASSPGGQTNEKLFF; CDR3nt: TGTGCCAGCTCACCTGGGGGGCAGACTAATGAAAAACTGTTTTTT
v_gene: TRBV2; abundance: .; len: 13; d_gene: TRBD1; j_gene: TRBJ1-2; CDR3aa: CASKQGFGYGYTF; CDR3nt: TGTGCCAGCAAACAGGGGTTCGGGTATGGCTACACCTTC
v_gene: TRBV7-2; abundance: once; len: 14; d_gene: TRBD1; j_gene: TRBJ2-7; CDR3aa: CASRRTGGPYEQYF; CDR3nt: TGTGCCAGCAGACGTACAGGGGGTCCCTACGAGCAGTACTTC
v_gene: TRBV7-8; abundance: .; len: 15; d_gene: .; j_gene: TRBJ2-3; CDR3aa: CASSLRREFADTQYF; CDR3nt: TGTGCCAGCAGCTTGCGGCGAGAGTTCGCAGATACGCAGTATTTT
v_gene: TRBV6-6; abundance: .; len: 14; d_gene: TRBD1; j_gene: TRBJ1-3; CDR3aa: CASSKPGQGNTIYF; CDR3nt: TGTGCCAGCAGCAAACCGGGACAGGGAAACACCATATATTTT
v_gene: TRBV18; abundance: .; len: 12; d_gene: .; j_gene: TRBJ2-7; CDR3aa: CASSPSFHEQYF; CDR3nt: TGTGCCAGCTCACCTAGTTTCCACGAGCAGTACTTC
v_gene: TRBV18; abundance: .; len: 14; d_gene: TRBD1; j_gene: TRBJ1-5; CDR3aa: CASSLQGANQPQHF; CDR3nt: TGTGCCAGCTCACTACAGGGGGCGAATCAGCCCCAGCATTTT
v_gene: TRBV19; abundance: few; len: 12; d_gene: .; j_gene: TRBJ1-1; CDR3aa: CASSIGLSLAFF; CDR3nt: TGTGCCAGTAGTATAGGGCTGTCCCTGGCTTTCTTT
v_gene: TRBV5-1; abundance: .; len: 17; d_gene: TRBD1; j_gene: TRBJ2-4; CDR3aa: CASSSGQGGLAKNIQYF; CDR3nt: TGCGCCAGCAGCTCGGGACAGGGGGGCCTAGCCAAAAACATTCAGTACTTC
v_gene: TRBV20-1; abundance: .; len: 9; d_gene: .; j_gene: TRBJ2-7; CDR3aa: CSVADEQYF; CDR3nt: TGCAGTGTCGCTGACGAGCAGTACTTC
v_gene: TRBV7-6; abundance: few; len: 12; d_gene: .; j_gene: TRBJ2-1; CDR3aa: CASSSQGNEQFF; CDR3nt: TGTGCCAGCAGCTCCCAGGGAAATGAGCAGTTCTTC
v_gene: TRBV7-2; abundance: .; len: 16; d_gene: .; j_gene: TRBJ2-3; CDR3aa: CASSPRKLGGQDTQYF; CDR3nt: TGTGCCAGCAGCCCCCGCAAGTTAGGGGGGCAAGATACGCAGTATTTT
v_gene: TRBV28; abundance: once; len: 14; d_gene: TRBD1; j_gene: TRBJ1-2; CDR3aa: CAGGTGGIDYGYTF; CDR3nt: TGTGCCGGCGGGACAGGGGGTATCGACTATGGCTACACCTTC
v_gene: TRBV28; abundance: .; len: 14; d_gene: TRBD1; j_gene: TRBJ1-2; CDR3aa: CASSRPGTGYGYTF; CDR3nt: TGTGCCAGCAGTCGTCCCGGGACAGGGTACGGCTACACCTTC
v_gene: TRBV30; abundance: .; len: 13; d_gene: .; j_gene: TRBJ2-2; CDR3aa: CAWKKTNTGELFF; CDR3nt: TGTGCCTGGAAAAAAACGAACACTGGGGAGCTGTTTTTT